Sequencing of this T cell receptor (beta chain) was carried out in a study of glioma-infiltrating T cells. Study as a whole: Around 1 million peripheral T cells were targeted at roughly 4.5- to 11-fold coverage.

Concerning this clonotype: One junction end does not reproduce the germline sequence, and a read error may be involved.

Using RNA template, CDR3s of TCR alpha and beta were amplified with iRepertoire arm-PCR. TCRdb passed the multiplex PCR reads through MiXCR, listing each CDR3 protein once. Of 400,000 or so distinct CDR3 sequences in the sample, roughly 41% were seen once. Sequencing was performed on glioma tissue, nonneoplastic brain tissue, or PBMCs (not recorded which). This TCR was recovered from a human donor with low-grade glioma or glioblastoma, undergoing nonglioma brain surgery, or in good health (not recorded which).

In DNA, the CDR3 is TGCTCCAGCAACACAAAACCGGGACTACGCACAGATACGCAGTATTTT. Encoded protein: CSSNTKPGLRTDTQYF. The chain combines TRBV4-1 with TRBJ2-3, with TRBD2 matching over 7 bases. Germline loops: CDR1 MGHRA, CDR2 YSYEKL. The CDR3 sequence is 16 residues long.